This T cell receptor (beta chain) originates from a study of CD8 T cells in Susac syndrome. Germline loops: CDR1 MNHNS, CDR2 SASEGT. The CDR3 consists of 14 residues. V shed 10 bases, J shed 3 bases, and the junction held 9 bases outside the gene matches. In blood CD8+ and CD4+ T cells, TCR beta underwent sequencing. With random hexamers, reverse transcription was performed on about 0.5 to 1 ug of RNA. The method of amplification for TCR beta CDR3 was immunoSEQ multiplex PCR, covering 54 Vbeta and 13 Jbeta. A single record per CDR3 protein comes from TCRdb applying MiXCR to the immunoSEQ multiplex PCR reads. The sample includes approximately 80,000 distinct CDR3 sequences, roughly 94% seen only once; the top ten take 0.5% to 0.65%.

This chain links TRBV6-1 with TRBJ2-5; 9 bases line up with TRBD2. Sequencing used CD8+ T cells from PBMCs. This receptor was obtained from a human donor with Susac syndrome. The DNA of the CDR3 is TGTGCCACCCAGAGCGGGGGGACAGAAGAGACCCAGTACTTC. Translated: CATQSGGTEETQYF.